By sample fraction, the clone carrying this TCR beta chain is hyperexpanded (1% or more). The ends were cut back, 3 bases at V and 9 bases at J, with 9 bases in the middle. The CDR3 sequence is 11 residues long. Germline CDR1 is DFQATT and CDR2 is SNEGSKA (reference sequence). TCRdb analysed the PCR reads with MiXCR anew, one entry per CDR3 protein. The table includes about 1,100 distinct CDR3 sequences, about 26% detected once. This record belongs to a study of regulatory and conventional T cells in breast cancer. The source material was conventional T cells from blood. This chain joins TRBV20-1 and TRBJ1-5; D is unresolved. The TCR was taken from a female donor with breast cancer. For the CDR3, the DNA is TGCAGTGCTAGCCGACCCCGGCCCCAGCATTTT. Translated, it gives CSASRPRPQHF.